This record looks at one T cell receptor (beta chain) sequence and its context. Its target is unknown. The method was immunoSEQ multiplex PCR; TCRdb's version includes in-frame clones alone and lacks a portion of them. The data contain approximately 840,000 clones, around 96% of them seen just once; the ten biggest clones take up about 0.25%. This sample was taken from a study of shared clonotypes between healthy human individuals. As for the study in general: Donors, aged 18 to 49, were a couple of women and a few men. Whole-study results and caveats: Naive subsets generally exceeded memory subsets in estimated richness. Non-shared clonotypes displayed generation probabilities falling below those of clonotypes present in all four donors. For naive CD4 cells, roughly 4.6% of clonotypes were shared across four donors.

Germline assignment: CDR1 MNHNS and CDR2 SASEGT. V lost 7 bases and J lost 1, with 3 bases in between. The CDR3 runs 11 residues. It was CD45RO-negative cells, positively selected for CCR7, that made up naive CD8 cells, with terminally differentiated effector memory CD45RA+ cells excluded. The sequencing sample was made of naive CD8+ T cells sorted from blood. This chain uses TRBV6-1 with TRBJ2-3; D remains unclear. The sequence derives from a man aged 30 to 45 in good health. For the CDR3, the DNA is TGTGCCAGCATGCGCACAGATACGCAGTATTTT. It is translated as CASMRTDTQYF.